The entry below describes one TCR beta chain. This clonotype was detected ten times or more. Its antigen is unknown. Base qualities are not provided; no much larger clone lies one nucleotide away. Cut back by 6 bases and 1 base, the V and J ends lie 18 bases apart. CDR1 DFQATT and CDR2 SNEGSKA are derived from the germline V gene (reference sequence). From cysteine to phenylalanine, the CDR3 is 15 amino acids long. Of the read, only the CDR3 DNA is kept; its 45 bases are in frame from base 1. The label giving this sample's treatment or condition can be read as: allogeneic hematopoietic cell transplantation with graft depleted of TCRalphabeta T cells and CD19 B cells. The transplant recipients were children given TCRalphabeta/CD19-depleted allogeneic hematopoietic cell grafts. The library relied on PCR. The reads were generated on an Illumina HiSeq 2500. TCR library preparation used molecular barcoding, with unique molecular identifiers applied to normalize quantification of the TCRbeta repertoire. TCRdb handled the public reads itself, with Q25 trimming in fastp and clone calling in MiXCR, and kept productive beta chains. Here each entry gathers all rows of one CDR3 protein and keeps the most common genes and DNA. The sample yields under 850,000 distinct CDR3 sequences; roughly 13% were counted once. The top ten hold around 0.79% of the sample.

This sample was taken from a study of T-cell reconstitution after alpha-beta-depleted transplantation in children (dated by TCRdb to about 2016). In the study overall: Using TCR repertoire profiling, the study followed T-cell immune reconstitution in a quantitative way in children after TCRalphabeta/CD19-depleted allogeneic hematopoietic cell transplantation. The investigation overall reported the following: The apparently early recovery of alphabetaT-cell counts about two months after transplant reportedly depended on only several hundred rapidly expanded clones that came from non-depleted graft cells. Over subsequent months, a decline in hyperexpanded clone frequencies was noted, and after one year, T-cell counts and TCRbeta diversity were mostly ascribed to newly produced T cells. In some patients, the high TCRbeta diversity seen at day 60 was put down to recipient T cells and intrathymic progenitors that had survived conditioning.

The source of this sequence is a girl aged 2 to 9 with congenital amegakaryocytic thrombocytopenia, due to receive a stem cell transplant. The sample here was PBMCs, taken before TCRalphabeta/CD19-depleted stem cell transplant. The V and J genes are TRBV20-1 and TRBJ2-5, and perhaps TRBD1 as D gene, on 5 matching bases. The nucleotide sequence is given as TGCAGTGCCCACCGTGGCAGGGAAGGCCAAGAGACCCAGTACTTC. Its translation reads: CSAHRGREGQETQYF.